These 32 T cell receptor beta chains originate from one sample sequenced in a study of T cells after posttransplantation cyclophosphamide. Measured with immunoSEQ multiplex PCR; TCRdb has only the in-frame clones, and not every one. The sample has 6,000 to 8,000 clones, none seen only once. Busulfan-fludarabine conditioning, marrow transplant, and cyclophosphamide on days +3 and +4 were administered. Sequencing used PBMCs, obtained after an allogeneic stem cell transplant with post-transplant cyclophosphamide. The receptors were gathered from a male patient younger than 45 who received an allogeneic stem cell transplant from an unrelated donor, was CMV-positive, and had acute and chronic GVHD. Some T cells could come from the graft donor.

In its sample, this clone was seen many times. This chain links TRBV2 with TRBJ2-5, with 9 nucleotides matching TRBD2. With V trimmed by 7 bases and J by 5 bases, 8 bases remained unmatched. The CDR3 is 14 residues long. Germline loops: CDR1 SNHLY, CDR2 FYNNEI. The CDR3: CASKAGGPGETQYF. CDR3 coding DNA: TGTGCCAGCAAGGCGGGGGGGCCCGGTGAGACCCAGTACTTC.

This clone was counted a few times. V is TRBV15 and J is TRBJ1-2; TRBD1 matches 7 bases. The CDR3 has 14 residues. Germline lookup yields CDR1 LNHNV and CDR2 YYDKDF (reference sequence). Trimming took 5 bases from V and 2 from J; bases not matched to a gene: 5. CDR3 DNA: TGTGCCACCAGCCAAAGGGGGCCCAACTATGGCTACACCTTC. Its translation is CATSQRGPNYGYTF.

The rearrangement uses TRBV29-1 and TRBJ2-3, with 8 bases fitting TRBD2. Trimming cost V 6 bases and J 4 bases; bases outside gene matches: 9. The CDR3 extends over 14 amino acids. Germline CDR1 and CDR2: SQVTM and ANQGSEA. CDR3 amino acids: CSVGQREMADTQYF. DNA for the CDR3: TGCAGCGTGGGCCAGCGGGAGATGGCAGATACGCAGTATTTT.

There are many counts of this clone. In nucleotides, the CDR3 is TGTGCCAGCTCAACCGGCGGCCGGGGGACCCAGTACTTC. It codes for CASSTGGRGTQYF. This sequence joins TRBV27 and TRBJ2-5; a possible D gene is TRBD2 (5 bases). Trimming pared 8 bases from V and 7 bases from J, leaving 17 bases between. The germline V gene has CDR1 MNHEY and CDR2 SMNVEV (reference sequence). The CDR3 loop spans 13 amino acids.

This clone was recorded many times. V is TRBV10-1 and J is TRBJ2-7, with 7 bases identical to TRBD1. V dropped 6 bases and J dropped 3; count of bases not matched to a gene: 5. The CDR3 sequence is 13 residues long. The germline CDR1 and CDR2 sequences are WNHNN and SYGVQD (reference sequence). CDR3 protein: CASSGDSYYEQYF. The CDR3 DNA reads TGCGCCAGCAGCGGGGACAGCTACTACGAGCAGTACTTC.

The genes are TRBV30 and TRBJ2-5; 7 bases agree with TRBD1. This CDR3 spans 12 amino acids. Losses at the gene ends were 2 bases for V and 5 bases for J; bases not matched to a gene: 2. Germline CDR1 reads GTSNPN; CDR2 reads SVGIG (reference sequence). The CDR3: CAWSKQGETQYF. CDR3 coding DNA: TGTGCCTGGAGTAAACAGGGGGAGACCCAGTACTTC.

This clone came up many times. The chain recombines TRBV27 with TRBJ1-2; D possibly corresponds to TRBD1 (5 bases). V dropped 5 bases and J dropped 6 bases, with 16 bases sitting between them. CDR3 size: 14 residues. Germline CDR1 MNHEY, CDR2 SMNVEV (reference sequence). The CDR3: CASSHVLGGNGYTF. The CDR3 bases are TGTGCCAGCAGTCACGTATTGGGGGGGAATGGCTACACCTTC.

This clone showed up many times. The chain employs TRBV24-1 and TRBJ2-7; TRBD1 matches 9 bases. Trimming cost V 3 bases and J 0 bases; bases outside gene matches: 2. This CDR3 spans 15 amino acids. In germline, CDR1 is KGHDR, CDR2 SFDVKD. The CDR3: CATSDPGQGSYEQYF. The CDR3 DNA follows: TGTGCCACCAGTGATCCGGGACAGGGCTCCTACGAGCAGTACTTC.

Ten or more counts support this clone. The chain couples TRBV10-3 to TRBJ2-3, with D uncertain. With 5 bases removed from V and 1 base from J, the gap between germline ends came to 13 bases. The germline V gene has CDR1 ENHRY and CDR2 SYGVKD. The CDR3 contains 15 residues. CDR3: CAISRGETGTDTQYF. CDR3 sequence (DNA): TGTGCCATCAGTCGCGGCGAGACGGGCACAGATACGCAGTATTTT.

This clone has a count of ten or more. The chain joins TRBV5-6 to TRBJ2-7, with 7 bases matching TRBD1. This CDR3 spans 14 amino acids. Germline V gene sequence: CDR1 SGHDT, CDR2 YYEEEE. V dropped 2 bases and J dropped 5; count of bases not matched to a gene: 7. The CDR3 DNA is TGTGCCAGCAGCTTCAGGGGGAGCAACCACGAGCAGTACTTC. It yields the protein CASSFRGSNHEQYF.

This clone was seen at least ten times. V is TRBV6-2 or TRBV6-3 and J is TRBJ1-5; D is undetermined. CDR1 is MNHEY and CDR2 is SVGEGT in the germline V gene. This CDR3 comprises 15 residues. The V end lost 0 bases, the J end lost 5 bases, and 11 bases lay between the germline ends. The CDR3 DNA follows: TGTGCCAGCAGTTACTCGAGCGGCGAGGATCAGCCCCAGCATTTT. This sequence encodes CASSYSSGEDQPQHF.

In its sample, this clone was seen many times. The CDR3 DNA is TGTGCCAGCAGTGTACGGTCAGGGGGGATGAACACTGAAGCTTTCTTT. Translation gives CASSVRSGGMNTEAFF. The chain links TRBV2 to TRBJ1-1, with TRBD1 matching over 7 bases. The germline CDR1 and CDR2 sequences are SNHLY and FYNNEI. The ends lost 4 bases at V and 0 bases at J; junction bases unmatched: 8. The CDR3 is 16 amino acids.

This clone was found many times. J is TRBJ2-7 and V is TRBV7-2; 7 bases are shared with TRBD2. The CDR3 runs to 14 residues. V was clipped by 6 bases and J by 2 bases; unmatched bases: 7. The germline gives CDR1 SGHTA, CDR2 FQGNSA. CDR3 in DNA: TGTGCCAGCAGTCGCAGCGGGGTGGCCTACGAGCAGTACTTC. This encodes CASSRSGVAYEQYF.

This clone was picked up many times. J is TRBJ2-2 and V is TRBV7-2; 8 nucleotides agree with TRBD1. Trimming took 5 bases from V and 7 from J; bases not matched to a gene: 9. CDR1 and CDR2 (germline): SGHTA, FQGNSA. The CDR3 runs 15 residues. The CDR3 coding sequence is TGTGCCAGCAGCCCCGCCCGGACAGGGAACGGGGAGCTGTTTTTT. It encodes CASSPARTGNGELFF.

This clone was detected ten times or more. The chain is built from TRBV4-2 and TRBJ2-1, with 11 bases identical to TRBD2. V lost 0 bases to trimming and J lost 2 bases; unmatched junction nucleotides: 6. CDR3 length: 18 amino acids. Germline V lookup: CDR1 LGHNA, CDR2 YNFKEQ. The CDR3: CASSQDLAGGPPYNEQFF. The CDR3 coding sequence is TGTGCCAGCAGCCAAGACTTAGCGGGAGGGCCCCCCTACAATGAGCAGTTCTTC.

This clone is classed as medium-sized (0.01 to 0.1%). V is TRBV10-3 and J is TRBJ1-6; 7 bases are shared with TRBD1. The V and J ends lost 10 bases and 7 bases, in that order; junction bases with no gene match: 10. CDR1 ENHRY and CDR2 SYGVKD come from the germline V gene. This CDR3 has 14 amino acids. The CDR3 region has the DNA TGTGCCACAAGACAGGGTAGCGACAATTCACCCCTCCACTTT. The encoded protein is CATRQGSDNSPLHF.

This clone is classed as medium-sized. The chain carries TRBV2 and TRBJ1-4; perhaps TRBD1 as D (5 bases). This CDR3 has 14 amino acids. V was cut by 7 bases and J by 1 base, with 10 bases left in between. Looked up from germline, CDR1 is SNHLY and CDR2 is FYNNEI. This CDR3 reads CASKAQGTNEKLFF. The CDR3, as DNA: TGTGCCAGCAAAGCGCAGGGAACTAATGAAAAACTGTTTTTT.

This clone came up a few times. The chain has TRBV25-1 and TRBJ2-7, with 7 nucleotides matching TRBD2. The germline V gene encodes CDR1 MGHDK and CDR2 SYGVNS. The J segment lost 2 bases and the V segment lost 0 bases, leaving 7 bases of the junction unmatched. The CDR3 is 16 residues long. CDR3 loop: CASSEYSRGSAYEQYF. The CDR3 nucleotides are TGTGCCAGCAGTGAATATTCGCGGGGGTCCGCCTACGAGCAGTACTTC.

The sample holds many counts of this clone. The chain uses TRBV18 and TRBJ2-1; weak D call: TRBD2 (6 bases). CDR3 size: 17 residues. Trimming removed 3 bases at V and 4 bases at J, with 19 bases between. Germline assignment: CDR1 KGHSH and CDR2 LQKENI. CDR3 DNA: TGTGCCAGCTCACCCGCTATTTCGGGAGCGGGTTACAATGAGCAGTTCTTC. It codes for CASSPAISGAGYNEQFF.

This clone showed up many times. The chain has TRBV5-1 and TRBJ2-3; D gene ambiguous. The CDR3 has 16 residues. Germline CDR1 and CDR2: SGHRS and YFSETQ. V was pared by 0 bases and J by 1 base, with 12 bases between. The CDR3 region has the DNA TGCGCCAGCAGCTTGGATGCTGATCGCGGCACAGATACGCAGTATTTT. It is translated as CASSLDADRGTDTQYF.

Ten or more counts support this clone. The chain links TRBV5-6 to TRBJ2-7, with D perhaps TRBD1 or TRBD2 (6 bases each). This CDR3 contains 15 residues. Per the germline V gene, CDR1 is SGHDT and CDR2 is YYEEEE. Trimming shortened V by 4 bases and J by 0 bases, and 14 bases separated the two germline ends. CDR3 amino acids: CASSRGGTHSYEQYF. CDR3 nucleotides: TGTGCCAGCAGCAGAGGAGGGACACACTCCTACGAGCAGTACTTC.

This clone was detected ten times or more. J is TRBJ2-2 and V is TRBV5-1, with 8 positions matching TRBD1. CDR3 length: 15 residues. With 3 bases clipped from V and 4 bases from J, the junction kept 5 bases outside the gene matches. From germline, CDR1 is SGHRS and CDR2 YFSETQ. The CDR3 region is CASSWGQAFTGELFF. CDR3 DNA: TGCGCCAGCAGCTGGGGACAGGCATTCACCGGGGAGCTGTTTTTT.

This clone occurred many times. The chain joins TRBV7-2 to TRBJ2-5, with TRBD2 identical over 9 bases. Germline V gene lookup returns CDR1 SGHTA and CDR2 FQGNSA. V shed 1 base and J 5 bases; nucleotides not matched to a gene: 5. CDR3 length: 15 amino acids. The DNA of the CDR3 is TGTGCCAGCAGCTTAGTAGCGGGAGACGGGGAGACCCAGTACTTC. This encodes CASSLVAGDGETQYF.

This clone was seen many times. The V gene is TRBV6-5, the J gene TRBJ1-5; 10 bases agree with TRBD1. Germline V gives CDR1 MNHEY, CDR2 SVGAGI. With V trimmed by 8 bases and J by 1 base, 2 bases remained unmatched. The CDR3 is made up of 14 amino acids. CDR3: CASWDRGSNQPQHF. The CDR3 DNA reads as TGTGCCAGCTGGGACAGGGGAAGCAATCAGCCCCAGCATTTT.

This clone occurred many times. The chain recombines TRBV5-6 with TRBJ2-5, with unresolved D. Germline assignment: CDR1 SGHDT and CDR2 YYEEEE. The CDR3 has 14 amino acids. V was cut by 2 bases and J by 5 bases, with 13 bases left in between. The CDR3 spells CASSFGWVGETQYF. The CDR3 DNA follows: TGTGCCAGCAGCTTCGGGTGGGTCGGGGAGACCCAGTACTTC.

This clone was detected ten times or more. The CDR3 sequence is CASSPTTGGRLQHF. The CDR3 coding sequence is TGTGCCAGCAGTCCGACTACAGGGGGCAGGCTCCAGCATTTT. The J gene is TRBJ1-5, the V gene TRBV6-1; TRBD1 matches at 9 bases. CDR3 length equals 14 residues. The V segment lost 5 bases and the J segment 12 bases; nucleotides outside the gene matches: 11. Germline V CDR1 and CDR2: MNHNS, SASEGT.

This clone qualifies as medium-sized. This chain joins TRBV10-3 and TRBJ2-1; 10 bases match TRBD1. The CDR3 is made up of 13 amino acids. CDR1 ENHRY and CDR2 SYGVKD come from the germline V gene. Trimming took 9 bases from V and 6 from J; bases not matched to a gene: 5. The CDR3 nucleotides are TGTGCCATTAGGGACAGGGGCGCCAATGAGCAGTTCTTC. Translation gives CAIRDRGANEQFF.

Ten or more counts support this clone. The chain employs TRBV9 and TRBJ2-1, with D possibly TRBD1 on 9 matching bases. Germline-derived CDR1 and CDR2 are SGDLS and YYNGEE. The germline V and J ends were trimmed by 4 bases and 7 bases, with 18 bases remaining between them. This CDR3 is built from 15 residues. CDR3 amino acids: CASSRGGQGRNEQFF. The CDR3 region has the DNA TGTGCCAGCAGCCGGGGGGGACAGGGTCGGAATGAGCAGTTCTTC.

V gene TRBV5-1 combines with J gene TRBJ2-5; 8 nucleotides line up with TRBD2. Germline V lookup: CDR1 SGHRS, CDR2 YFSETQ. The CDR3 is 16 amino acids. The ends lost 0 bases at V and 0 bases at J; junction bases unmatched: 4. CDR3 region: CASSLVIAGYQETQYF. The CDR3 bases are TGCGCCAGCAGCTTGGTAATAGCGGGGTACCAAGAGACCCAGTACTTC.

This clone occurred many times. The chain links TRBV18 to TRBJ1-5; 8 bases line up with TRBD1. Trimming removed 6 bases from V and 8 bases from J; junction bases left unmatched: 12. Germline lookup yields CDR1 KGHSH and CDR2 LQKENI. The CDR3 extends over 15 amino acids. CDR3 nucleotide sequence: TGTGCCAGCTCTTCGACAGGGGCCCCTGGAGAGCCCCAGCATTTT. Translation: CASSSTGAPGEPQHF.

This clone was observed at least ten times. This chain uses TRBV25-1 with TRBJ2-1; 8 bases match TRBD1. The ends lost 6 bases at V and 4 bases at J; junction bases unmatched: 11. The CDR3 sequence is 16 residues long. Germline V gene sequence: CDR1 MGHDK, CDR2 SYGVNS. CDR3 sequence reads: CASSDTGQGLYNEQFF. The DNA for the CDR3 is TGTGCCAGCAGCGATACTGGACAGGGATTATACAATGAGCAGTTCTTC.

This clone appeared many times. The CDR3 is CASSVDSAANYGYTF. CDR3 DNA sequence: TGTGCCAGCAGCGTCGACAGTGCGGCAAACTATGGCTACACCTTC. This chain uses TRBV9 with TRBJ1-2, with a tentative D call TRBD1 (5 bases). The V and J ends lost 2 bases and 2 bases respectively, with 13 bases between them. This CDR3 is built from 15 residues. Germline loops: CDR1 SGDLS, CDR2 YYNGEE.